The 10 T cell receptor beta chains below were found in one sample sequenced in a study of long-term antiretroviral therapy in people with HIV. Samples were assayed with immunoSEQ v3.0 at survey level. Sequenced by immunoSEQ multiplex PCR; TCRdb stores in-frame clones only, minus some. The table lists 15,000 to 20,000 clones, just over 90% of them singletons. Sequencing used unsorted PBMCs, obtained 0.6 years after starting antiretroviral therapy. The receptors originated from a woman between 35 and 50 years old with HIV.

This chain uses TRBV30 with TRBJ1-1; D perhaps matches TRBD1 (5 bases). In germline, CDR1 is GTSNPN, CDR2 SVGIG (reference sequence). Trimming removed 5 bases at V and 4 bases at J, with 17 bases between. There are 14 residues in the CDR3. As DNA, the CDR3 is TGTGCCTGGCTGACGGGACTCCCCGGCACTGAAGCTTTCTTT. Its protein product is CAWLTGLPGTEAFF.

CDR3 DNA sequence: TGTGCCAGCAGGGGAGGGGATTACTACGAGCAGTACTTC. It yields the protein CASRGGDYYEQYF. V and J are TRBV2 and TRBJ2-7, with 7 nucleotides matching TRBD2. Trimming at V came to 6 bases and at J to 3 bases, leaving 5 bases not matched to a gene. CDR3 length: 13 amino acids. Germline values: CDR1 SNHLY, CDR2 FYNNEI. Complete variable domain (other parts from reference TRBV2 and TRBJ2-7): EPEVTQTPSHQVTQMGQEVILRCVPISNHLYFYWYRQILGQKVEFLVSFYNNEISEKSEIFDDQFSVERPDGSNFTLKIRSTKLEDSAMYFCASRGGDYYEQYFGPGTRLTVT.

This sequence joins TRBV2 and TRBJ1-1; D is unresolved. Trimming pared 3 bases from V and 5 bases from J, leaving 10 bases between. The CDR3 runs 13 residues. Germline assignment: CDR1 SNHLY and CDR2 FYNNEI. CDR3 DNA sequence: TGTGCCAGCAGTGAGGCGGGAGGGACTGAAGCTTTCTTT. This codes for CASSEAGGTEAFF. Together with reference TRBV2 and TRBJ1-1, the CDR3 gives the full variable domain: EPEVTQTPSHQVTQMGQEVILRCVPISNHLYFYWYRQILGQKVEFLVSFYNNEISEKSEIFDDQFSVERPDGSNFTLKIRSTKLEDSAMYFCASSEAGGTEAFFGQGTRLTVV.

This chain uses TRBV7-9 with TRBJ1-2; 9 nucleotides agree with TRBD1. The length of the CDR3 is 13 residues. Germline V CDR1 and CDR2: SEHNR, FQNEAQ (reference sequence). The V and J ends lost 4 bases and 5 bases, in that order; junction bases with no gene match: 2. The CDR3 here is CASSSGQGYGYTF. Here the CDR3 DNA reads TGTGCCAGCAGCTCGGGACAGGGATATGGCTACACCTTC.

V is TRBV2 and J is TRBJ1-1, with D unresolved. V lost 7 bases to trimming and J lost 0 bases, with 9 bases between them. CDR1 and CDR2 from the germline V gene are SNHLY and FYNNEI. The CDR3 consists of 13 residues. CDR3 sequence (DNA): TGTGCCAGCAATGGGGATCTGAACACTGAAGCTTTCTTT. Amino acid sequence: CASNGDLNTEAFF.

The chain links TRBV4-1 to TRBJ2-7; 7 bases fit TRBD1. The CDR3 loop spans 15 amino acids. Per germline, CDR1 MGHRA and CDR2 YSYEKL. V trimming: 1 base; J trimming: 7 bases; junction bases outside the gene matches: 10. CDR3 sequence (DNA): TGCGCCAGCAGCCAAGCGCCCCACAGGGGAGAGGAGCAGTACTTC. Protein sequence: CASSQAPHRGEEQYF.

CDR3 bases: TGTGCCAGCAGCCGAGGACAGAACTATGGCTACACCTTC. Amino acid sequence: CASSRGQNYGYTF. V and J are TRBV4-2 and TRBJ1-2, with D possibly being TRBD1 (6 bases). V was pared by 4 bases and J by 2 bases, with 8 bases between. Looked up from germline, CDR1 is LGHNA and CDR2 is YNFKEQ. This CDR3 has 13 amino acids.

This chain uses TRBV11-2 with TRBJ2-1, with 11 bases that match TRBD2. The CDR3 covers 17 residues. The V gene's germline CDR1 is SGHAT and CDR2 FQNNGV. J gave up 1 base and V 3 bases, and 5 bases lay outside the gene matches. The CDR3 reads CASSFGSGGESYNEQFF. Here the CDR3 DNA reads TGTGCCAGCAGCTTTGGTAGCGGGGGGGAGTCCTACAATGAGCAGTTCTTC.

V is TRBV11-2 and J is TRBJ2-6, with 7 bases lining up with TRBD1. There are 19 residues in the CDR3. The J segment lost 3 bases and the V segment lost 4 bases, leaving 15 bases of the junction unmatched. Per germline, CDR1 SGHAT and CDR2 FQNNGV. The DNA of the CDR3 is TGTGCCAGCAGCTACCCCGGACAGGTCCCAGGGGGTGGGGCCAACGTCCTGACTTTC. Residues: CASSYPGQVPGGGANVLTF.

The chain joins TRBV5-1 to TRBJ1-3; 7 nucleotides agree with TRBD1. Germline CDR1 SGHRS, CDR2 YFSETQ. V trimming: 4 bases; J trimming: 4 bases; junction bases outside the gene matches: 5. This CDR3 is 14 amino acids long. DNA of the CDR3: TGCGCCAGCAGCGGGGGGACAGACGGAAACACCATATATTTT. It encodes CASSGGTDGNTIYF.